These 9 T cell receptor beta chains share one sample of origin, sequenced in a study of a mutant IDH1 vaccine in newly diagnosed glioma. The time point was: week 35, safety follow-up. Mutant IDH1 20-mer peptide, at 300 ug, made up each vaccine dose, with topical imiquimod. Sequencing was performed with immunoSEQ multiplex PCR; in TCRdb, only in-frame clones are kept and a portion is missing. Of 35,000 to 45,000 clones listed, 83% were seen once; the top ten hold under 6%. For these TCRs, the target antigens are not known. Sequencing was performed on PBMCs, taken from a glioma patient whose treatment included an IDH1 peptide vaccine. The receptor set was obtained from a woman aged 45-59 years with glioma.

The CDR3 here is CASSAGTGSAETQYF. Here the CDR3 DNA reads TGTGCCAGCAGTGCCGGGACAGGGTCGGCGGAGACCCAGTACTTC. The genes are TRBV27 and TRBJ2-5, with 9 bases matching TRBD1. This CDR3 is 15 amino acids long. Germline V lookup: CDR1 MNHEY, CDR2 SMNVEV (reference sequence). V trimming: 5 bases; J trimming: 5 bases; junction bases outside the gene matches: 9.

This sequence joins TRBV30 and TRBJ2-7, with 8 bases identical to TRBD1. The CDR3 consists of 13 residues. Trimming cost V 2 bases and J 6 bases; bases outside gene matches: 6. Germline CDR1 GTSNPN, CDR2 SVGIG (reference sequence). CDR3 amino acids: CAWSNRGNGEQYF. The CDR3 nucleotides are TGTGCCTGGAGTAACAGGGGGAATGGCGAGCAGTACTTC.

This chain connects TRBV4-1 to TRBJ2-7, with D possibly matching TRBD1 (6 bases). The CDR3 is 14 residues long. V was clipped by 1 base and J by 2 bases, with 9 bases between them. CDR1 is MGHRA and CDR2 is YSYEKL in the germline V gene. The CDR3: CASSQGTGPYEQYF. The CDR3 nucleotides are TGCGCCAGCAGCCAAGGTACAGGGCCCTACGAGCAGTACTTC.

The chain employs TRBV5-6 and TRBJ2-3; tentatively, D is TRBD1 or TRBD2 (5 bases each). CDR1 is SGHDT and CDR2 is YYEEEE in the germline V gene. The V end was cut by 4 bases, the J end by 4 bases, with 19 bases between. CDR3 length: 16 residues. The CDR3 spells CASSPEPGTLADTQYF. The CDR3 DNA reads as TGTGCCAGCAGCCCGGAGCCAGGGACCTTAGCAGATACGCAGTATTTT.

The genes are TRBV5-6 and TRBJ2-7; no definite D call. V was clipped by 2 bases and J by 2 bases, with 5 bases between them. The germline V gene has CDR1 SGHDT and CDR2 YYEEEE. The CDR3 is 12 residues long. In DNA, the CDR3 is TGTGCCAGCAGCTTTCAAACCTACGAGCAGTACTTC. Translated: CASSFQTYEQYF.

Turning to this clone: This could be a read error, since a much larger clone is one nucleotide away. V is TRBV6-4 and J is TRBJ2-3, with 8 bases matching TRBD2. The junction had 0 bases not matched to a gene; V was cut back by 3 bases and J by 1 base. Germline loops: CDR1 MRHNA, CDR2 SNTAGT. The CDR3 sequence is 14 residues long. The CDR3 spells CASSERGGTDTQYF. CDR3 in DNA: TGTGCCAGCAGTGAGCGGGGGGGCACAGATACGCAGTATTTT.

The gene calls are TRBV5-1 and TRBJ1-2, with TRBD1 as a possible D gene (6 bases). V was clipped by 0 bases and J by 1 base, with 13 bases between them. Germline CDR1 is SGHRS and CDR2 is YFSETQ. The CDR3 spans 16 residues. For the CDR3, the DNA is TGCGCCAGCAGCTTGGCCCCGCAACAGGGTAACTATGGCTACACCTTC. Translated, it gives CASSLAPQQGNYGYTF. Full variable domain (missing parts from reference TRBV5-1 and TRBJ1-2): KAGVTQTPRYLIKTRGQQVTLSCSPISGHRSVSWYQQTPGQGLQFLFEYFSETQRNKGNFPGRFSGRQFSNSRSEMNVSTLELGDSALYLCASSLAPQQGNYGYTFGSGTRLTVV.

The CDR3 reads CASSLVLAGVYNEQFF. CDR3 nucleotides: TGCGCCAGCAGCTTGGTGCTAGCGGGGGTCTACAATGAGCAGTTCTTC. The chain couples TRBV5-1 to TRBJ2-1; 10 bases map to TRBD2. The length of the CDR3 is 16 residues. The V gene's germline CDR1 is SGHRS and CDR2 YFSETQ. With 0 bases clipped from V and 3 bases from J, the junction kept 3 bases outside the gene matches.

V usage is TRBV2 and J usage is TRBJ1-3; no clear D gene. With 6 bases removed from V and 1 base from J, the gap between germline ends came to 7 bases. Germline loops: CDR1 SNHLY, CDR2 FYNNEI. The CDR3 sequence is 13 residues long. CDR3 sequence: CASRVGSGNTIYF. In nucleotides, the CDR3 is TGTGCCAGCAGGGTGGGTTCTGGAAACACCATATATTTT.